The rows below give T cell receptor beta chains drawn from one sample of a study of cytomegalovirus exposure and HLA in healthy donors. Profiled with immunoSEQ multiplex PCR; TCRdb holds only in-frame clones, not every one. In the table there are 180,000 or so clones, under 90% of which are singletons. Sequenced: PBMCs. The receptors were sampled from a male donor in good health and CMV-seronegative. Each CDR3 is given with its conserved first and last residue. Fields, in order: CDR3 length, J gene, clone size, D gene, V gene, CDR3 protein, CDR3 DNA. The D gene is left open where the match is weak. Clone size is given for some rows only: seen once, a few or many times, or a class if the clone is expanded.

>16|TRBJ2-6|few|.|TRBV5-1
CASRGGGLDGANVLTF
TGCGCCAGCAGGGGCGGAGGTTTGGATGGGGCCAACGTCCTGACTTTC
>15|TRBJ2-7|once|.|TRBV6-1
CASSEALGQPYEQYF
TGTGCCAGCAGTGAAGCGCTGGGGCAGCCTTACGAGCAGTACTTC
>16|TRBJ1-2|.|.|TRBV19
CASSGQQGVANYGYTF
TGTGCCAGTAGTGGACAACAGGGAGTGGCTAACTATGGCTACACCTTC
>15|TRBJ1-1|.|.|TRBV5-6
CASSLVVLSLSEAFF
TGTGCCAGCAGCTTGGTGGTGCTCTCTCTCAGTGAAGCTTTCTTT
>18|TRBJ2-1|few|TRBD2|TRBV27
CASSLDPLAGGPIYEQFF
TGTGCCAGCAGTTTAGACCCCCTAGCGGGAGGGCCTATTTATGAGCAGTTCTTC
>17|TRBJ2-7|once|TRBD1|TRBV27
CASSSSHGTGAPYEQYF
TGTGCCAGCAGTTCCTCTCATGGGACAGGGGCACCATACGAGCAGTACTTC
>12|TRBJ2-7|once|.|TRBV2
CASKGALDEQYF
TGTGCCAGCAAAGGGGCCCTTGACGAGCAGTACTTC
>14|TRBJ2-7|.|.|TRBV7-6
CASSLEQGPYEQYF
TGTGCCAGCAGCCTCGAACAGGGTCCCTACGAGCAGTACTTC
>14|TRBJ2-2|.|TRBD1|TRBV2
CASSRDRTTGELFF
TGTGCCAGCAGCAGGGACAGAACGACCGGGGAGCTGTTTTTT
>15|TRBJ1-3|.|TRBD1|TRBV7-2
CASSKQGASGNTIYF
TGTGCCAGCAGCAAACAGGGGGCGTCTGGAAACACCATATATTTT
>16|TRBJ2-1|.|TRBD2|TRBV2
CASSPAGGLVNNEQFF
TGTGCCAGCAGTCCTGCGGGGGGGCTGGTTAACAATGAGCAGTTCTTC
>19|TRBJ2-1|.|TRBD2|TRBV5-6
CASTFLTGSWREGANEQFF
TGTGCCAGCACCTTCCTGACAGGGAGTTGGCGGGAGGGGGCCAATGAGCAGTTCTTC
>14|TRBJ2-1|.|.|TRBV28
CASSEQLAHNEQFF
TGTGCCAGCAGCGAGCAGCTAGCCCACAATGAGCAGTTCTTC
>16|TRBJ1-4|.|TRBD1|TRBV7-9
CASSSRTGRGSEKLFF
TGTGCCAGCAGCTCGAGGACAGGGAGGGGGAGTGAAAAACTGTTTTTT
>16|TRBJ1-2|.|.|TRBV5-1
CASSLGTGGSNYGYTF
TGCGCCAGCAGCTTGGGTACAGGCGGGAGTAACTATGGCTACACCTTC
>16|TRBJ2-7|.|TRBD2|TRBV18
CASSPAPPGGSYEQYF
TGTGCCAGCTCTCCTGCACCCCCGGGGGGCTCCTACGAGCAGTACTTC
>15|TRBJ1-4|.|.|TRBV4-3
CASSQESRGGEKLFF
TGCGCCAGCAGCCAAGAGTCGCGAGGAGGGGAAAAACTGTTTTTT
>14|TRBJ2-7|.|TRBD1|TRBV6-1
CASRPGTGTREQYF
TGTGCCAGCAGGCCTGGGACAGGGACCAGGGAGCAGTACTTC
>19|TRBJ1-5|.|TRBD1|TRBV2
CASSEETGTSFYSNQPQHF
TGTGCCAGCAGTGAAGAGACAGGGACCTCTTTTTATAGCAATCAGCCCCAGCATTTT
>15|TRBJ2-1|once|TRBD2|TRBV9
CASRNAGTRLAEQFF
TGTGCCAGCAGGAACGCCGGGACTAGGCTCGCTGAGCAGTTCTTC
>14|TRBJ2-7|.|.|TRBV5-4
CASSPGRGDYEQYF
TGTGCCAGCAGCCCTGGGCGGGGTGACTACGAGCAGTACTTC
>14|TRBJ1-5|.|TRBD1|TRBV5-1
CASREAGGREPQHF
TGCGCCAGCCGAGAGGCAGGGGGAAGAGAGCCCCAGCATTTT
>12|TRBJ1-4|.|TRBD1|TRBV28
CASSSRDRVVFF
TGTGCCAGCAGTTCCCGGGACAGGGTGGTGTTTTTT
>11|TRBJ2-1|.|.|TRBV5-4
CASSLSDEQFF
TGTGCCAGCAGCCTTAGCGATGAGCAGTTCTTC
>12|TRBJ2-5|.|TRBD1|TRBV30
CAQDRGGQTQYF
TGTGCCCAGGACAGGGGAGGTCAGACCCAGTACTTC
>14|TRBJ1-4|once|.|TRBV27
CATGSAGYNEKLFF
TGTGCCACCGGGTCTGCAGGGTATAATGAAAAACTGTTTTTT
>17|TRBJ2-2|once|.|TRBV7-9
CASSLGGVPGDTGELFF
TGTGCCAGCAGCTTAGGAGGAGTGCCGGGAGACACCGGGGAGCTGTTTTTT
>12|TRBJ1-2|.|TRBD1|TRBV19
CASSIDRGGYTF
TGTGCCAGTAGTATCGACAGGGGTGGCTACACCTTC
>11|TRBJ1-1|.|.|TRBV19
CASSIGPEAFF
TGTGCCAGTAGTATAGGGCCTGAAGCTTTCTTT
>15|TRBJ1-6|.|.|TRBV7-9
CASSLDQGIGSPLHF
TGTGCCAGCAGCCTTGATCAGGGGATAGGGTCACCCCTCCACTTT
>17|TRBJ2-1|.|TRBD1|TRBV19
CATLGLPGQGGYNEQFF
TGTGCCACCCTTGGGCTACCGGGACAGGGGGGATACAATGAGCAGTTCTTC
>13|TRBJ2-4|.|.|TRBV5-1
CASRRDTRDIQYF
TGCGCCAGCAGGAGGGACACCAGAGACATTCAGTACTTC
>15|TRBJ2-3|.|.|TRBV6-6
CASSYGGGYTDTQYF
TGTGCCAGCAGTTACGGTGGCGGCTACACAGATACGCAGTATTTT
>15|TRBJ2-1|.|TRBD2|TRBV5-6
CASSSLAGTYNEQFF
TGTGCCAGCAGCTCCCTAGCGGGGACTTACAATGAGCAGTTCTTC
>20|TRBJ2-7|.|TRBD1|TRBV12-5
CASGLVPRDSLSVVSYEQYF
TGTGCTAGTGGTTTGGTACCTAGGGACAGCCTCTCAGTGGTCTCCTACGAGCAGTACTTC
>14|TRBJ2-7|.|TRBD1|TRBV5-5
CASSLRDRGYEQYF
TGTGCCAGCAGCTTACGGGACAGGGGCTACGAGCAGTACTTC
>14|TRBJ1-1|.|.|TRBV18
CASTPSTMNTEAFF
TGTGCCAGCACCCCGAGCACTATGAACACTGAAGCTTTCTTT
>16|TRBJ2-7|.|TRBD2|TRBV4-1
CASSQGEGGPSYEQYF
TGCGCCAGCAGCCAAGGGGAGGGAGGCCCCTCCTACGAGCAGTACTTC
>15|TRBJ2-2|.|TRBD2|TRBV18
CASSRAGTNTGELFF
TGTGCCAGCTCCCGAGCGGGAACGAACACCGGGGAGCTGTTTTTT
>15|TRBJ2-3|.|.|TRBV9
CASSREAVHRDTQYF
TGTGCCAGCAGCCGGGAAGCGGTCCACCGGGATACGCAGTATTTT
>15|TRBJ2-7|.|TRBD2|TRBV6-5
CASRDLAGGSYEQYF
TGTGCCAGCAGGGACCTAGCGGGAGGTTCCTACGAGCAGTACTTC
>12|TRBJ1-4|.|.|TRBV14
CASSGGTVKLFF
TGTGCCAGCAGCGGCGGGACTGTCAAACTGTTTTTT
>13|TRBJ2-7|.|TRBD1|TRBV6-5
CAIGQGRTYEQYF
TGTGCCATTGGACAGGGGCGAACCTACGAGCAGTACTTC
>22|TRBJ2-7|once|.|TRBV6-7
CASSYPNVNTGDQSKETYEQYF
TGTGCCAGCAGTTACCCCAATGTCAACACGGGGGACCAAAGTAAAGAAACCTACGAGCAGTACTTC
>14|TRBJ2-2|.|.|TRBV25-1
CASSEYGLRGELFF
TGTGCCAGCAGTGAATATGGTTTACGGGGTGAGCTGTTTTTT
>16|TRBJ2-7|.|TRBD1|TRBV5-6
CASSLGGQGVSYEQYF
TGTGCCAGCAGCTTGGGGGGACAGGGGGTGTCCTACGAGCAGTACTTC
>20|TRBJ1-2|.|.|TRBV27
CASSLNPLSGWGIGRLGYTF
TGTGCCAGCAGTTTAAATCCACTCAGCGGGTGGGGGATTGGACGACTTGGCTACACCTTC
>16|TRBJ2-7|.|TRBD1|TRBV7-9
CSSSLPDRGRTYEQYF
TGTTCCAGCAGCTTGCCCGACAGGGGCCGCACCTACGAGCAGTACTTC
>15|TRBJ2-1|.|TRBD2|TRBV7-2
CASSFTAGGANEQFF
TGTGCCAGCAGCTTTACGGCGGGGGGGGCCAATGAGCAGTTCTTC
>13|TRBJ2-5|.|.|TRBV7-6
CASTLRDGETQYF
TGTGCCAGCACCCTCCGGGATGGGGAGACCCAGTACTTC